Listed below are T cell receptor beta chains from one sample, sequenced in a study of tumor-infiltrating lymphocytes in primary liver carcinoma. A single record per CDR3 protein comes from TCRdb applying MiXCR to the multiplex PCR reads. The top ten hold approximately 9.9% of the sample, which has fewer than 150,000 distinct CDR3 sequences, roughly three fifths seen once. The sequencing sample was made of liver tumor tissue from sampling region 1. The receptors were sampled from a woman aged 55-69 years with primary liver carcinoma and hepatitis B virus infection. CDR3s include the opening cysteine and the closing phenylalanine or tryptophan. A D gene is named only where the DNA matches it firmly. For some rows the clone size is stated as once, few or many, or as a class when expanded; others skip it.

TRBJ1-1 few TRBD1 TRBV5-1 CASSLAAGGTEAFF TGCGCCAGCAGCTTGGCTGCAGGGGGCACTGAAGCTTTCTTT
TRBJ1-1 many TRBD1 TRBV5-4 CASSRGRGYTEAFF TGTGCCAGCAGCCGGGGCAGGGGGTACACTGAAGCTTTCTTT
TRBJ2-4 . . TRBV28 CGSRKGGSGNIQYF TGTGGCAGCAGAAAGGGGGGGTCGGGAAACATTCAGTATTTC
TRBJ1-5 many . TRBV10-2 CASSERGLVYQPQHF TGCGCCAGCAGTGAACGGGGGTTAGTTTATCAGCCCCAGCATTTT
TRBJ1-5 . . TRBV7-9 CASSAGASNQPHHF TGTGCCAGCAGCGCCGGGGCAAGCAATCAGCCCCATCATTTT
TRBJ2-2 . TRBD2 TRBV7-9 CASTSTSGRAGELFF TGTGCCAGCACCTCAACTAGCGGGAGGGCCGGGGAGCTGTTTTTT
TRBJ2-4 many TRBD2 TRBV12-3/TRBV12-4 CASSPGLAGAYIQYF TGTGCCAGCAGTCCCGGACTAGCGGGAGCGTACATTCAGTACTTC
TRBJ2-5 few TRBD1 TRBV11-2 CAGRTTGVETQCF TGTGCCGGCAGGACCACAGGGGTGGAGACCCAGTGCTTC
TRBJ2-7 . TRBD2 TRBV6-5 CASSDPGLVGAGEQYF TGTGCCAGCAGTGACCCGGGACTAGTGGGAGCTGGCGAGCAATACTTC
TRBJ1-4 . TRBD1 TRBV11-2 CASSWTGTTRATNEKLFF TGTGCCAGCAGCTGGACAGGGACCACTCGGGCAACTAATGAAAAACTGTTTTTT
TRBJ2-1 . TRBD2 TRBV12-3/TRBV12-4 CASSLEREGRQSYNEQFF TGTGCCAGCAGTCTGGAGCGGGAGGGCCGCCAATCCTACAATGAGCAGTTCTTC
TRBJ2-7 . TRBD2 TRBV28 CASSASGALSYEQYF TGTGCCAGCAGCGCCAGCGGGGCCCTCTCCTACGAGCAGTACTTC
TRBJ1-2 . . TRBV29-1 CSVGGQFPSFDTDYGYTF TGCAGCGTCGGAGGCCAGTTCCCGTCTTTTGATACGGACTATGGCTACACCTTC
TRBJ2-7 once . TRBV28 CASTLWQRSYEQCF TGTGCCAGCACTTTGTGGCAGAGAAGCTACGAGCAGTGCTTC
TRBJ2-3 many TRBD2 TRBV4-2 CASSPSGLAGVNTQYF TGTGCCAGCAGCCCCTCCGGACTAGCGGGAGTGAATACGCAGTATTTT
TRBJ2-3 . . TRBV5-6 CASSSGTDTHYF TGTGCCAGCAGCTCAGGCACAGATACGCATTATTTT
TRBJ2-2 once TRBD2 TRBV10-2 CASSVMGGRTSIGELFF TGCGCCAGCAGTGTCATGGGCGGGAGGACCTCCATCGGGGAGCTGTTTTTT
TRBJ1-2 . . TRBV11-2 CASSQNRIYGYTF TGTGCCAGCAGCCAGAACAGAATCTACGGCTACACCTTC
TRBJ2-5 . TRBD2 TRBV28 CANSPSGRGEETQYF TGTGCCAACAGTCCGAGCGGGAGGGGTGAAGAGACCCAGTACTTC
TRBJ2-2 . . TRBV6-6 CASMWGRNTRELFF TGTGCCAGCATGTGGGGTCGGAACACCCGGGAGCTGTTTTTT
TRBJ2-5 . TRBD2 TRBV5-1 CASGTSGTLGATQYF TGCGCCAGCGGGACTAGCGGGACTTTAGGAGCGACCCAGTACTTC
TRBJ2-1 many . TRBV5-1 CASSLGLTGNEQFF TGCGCCAGCAGCTTGGGACTGACTGGAAATGAGCAGTTCTTC
TRBJ2-5 . TRBD1 TRBV11-1 CASSLNRGRETMYF TGTGCCAGCAGCTTAAACAGGGGAAGGGAGACCATGTACTTC
TRBJ2-1 . . TRBV11-3 CASSLDTGTQFF TGTGCTAGCAGCTTAGACACAGGGACCCAGTTCTTC
TRBJ1-1 . . TRBV29-1 CSGGRQDPLYTEAFF TGCAGCGGAGGTAGACAGGACCCTTTGTACACTGAAGCTTTCTTT
TRBJ2-1 many TRBD2 TRBV6-5 CASSYAGSGASVNEQFF TGTGCCAGCAGTTACGCGGGTAGCGGGGCGTCGGTGAATGAGCAGTTCTTC
TRBJ2-5 . TRBD2 TRBV6-2/TRBV6-3 CASTTGGETQYF TGTGCCAGCACTACGGGAGGGGAGACCCAGTACTTC
TRBJ1-1 medium-sized . TRBV11-1 CASSSSLNTEAFF TGTGCCAGCAGCTCCTCTTTGAACACTGAAGCTTTCTTT
TRBJ2-6 many TRBD2 TRBV5-4 CASSSGRAGANVLTF TGTGCCAGCAGCTCCGGGAGGGCTGGGGCCAACGTCCTGACTTTC
TRBJ1-1 many . TRBV6-5 CASSYSRGQNTEAFF TGTGCCAGCAGTTACTCGAGGGGTCAAAACACTGAAGCTTTCTTT
TRBJ1-6 . . TRBV4-1 CASSQGGSGNSPLHF TGCGCCAGCAGCCAAGGAGGGAGCGGTAATTCACCCCTCCACTTT
TRBJ1-1 . TRBD1 TRBV11-3 CTSSLAPSYTQGGAFF TGTACCAGTAGCTTAGCCCCCAGTTACACTCAGGGGGGAGCTTTCTTT
TRBJ2-1 many . TRBV6-2/TRBV6-3 CASSRLVAGQYNEQFF TGTGCCAGCAGTCGTCTGGTAGCGGGACAGTACAATGAGCAGTTCTTC
TRBJ2-3 . . TRBV4-1 CASSQLGTDTEYF TGTGCCAGCAGCCAGCTGGGCACAGATACGGAGTATTTT
TRBJ2-7 . . TRBV5-1 CASSLNLGSSYYEQYF TGCGCCAGCAGCTTGAACCTCGGGAGTAGTTACTACGAGCAGTACTTC
TRBJ1-2 . TRBD1 TRBV10-3 CAISDRAAAGGQYGYTF TGTGCCATCAGTGACCGCGCCGCAGCAGGGGGACAATATGGCTACACCTTC
TRBJ1-5 . . TRBV18 CASSPQGTNQPQHF TGTGCCAGCTCACCACAAGGGACCAATCAGCCCCAGCATTTT
TRBJ2-1 . TRBD1 TRBV7-9 CASSSQKGATVVFYNEQSF TGTGCCAGCAGCTCACAAAAGGGGGCGACCGTCGTTTTCTACAATGAGCAGTCCTTC
TRBJ2-3 . . TRBV29-1 CSIDIDTQYF TGCAGCATTGATATCGATACGCAGTATTTT
TRBJ1-1 . TRBD1 TRBV11-2 CASSPPGGAHTTEAFF TGTGCCAGCAGCCCACCAGGGGGGGCGCATACCACTGAAGCTTTCTTT
TRBJ1-2 many . TRBV10-3 CAIRGDRYGYTF TGTGCCATCAGGGGGGATCGCTATGGCTACACCTTC
TRBJ2-1 few TRBD2 TRBV5-1 CASSFYGGGPYNEQFF TGCGCCAGCAGCTTTTATGGGGGGGGACCTTACAATGAGCAGTTCTTC
TRBJ2-3 few . TRBV11-3 CASSFRASTDTQYF TGTGCTAGCAGCTTCAGGGCTAGCACAGATACGCAGTATTTC